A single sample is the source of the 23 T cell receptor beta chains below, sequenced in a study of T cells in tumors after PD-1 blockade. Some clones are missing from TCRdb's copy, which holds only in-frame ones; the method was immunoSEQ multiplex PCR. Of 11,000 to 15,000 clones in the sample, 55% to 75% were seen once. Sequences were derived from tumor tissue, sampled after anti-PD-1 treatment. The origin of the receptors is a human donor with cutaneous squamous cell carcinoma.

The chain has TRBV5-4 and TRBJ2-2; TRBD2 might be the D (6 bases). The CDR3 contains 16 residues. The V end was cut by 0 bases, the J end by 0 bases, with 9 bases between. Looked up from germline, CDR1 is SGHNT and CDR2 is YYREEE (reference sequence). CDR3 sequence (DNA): TGTGCCAGCAGCTTGGACGGCGGGACGAACACCGGGGAGCTGTTTTTT. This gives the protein CASSLDGGTNTGELFF.

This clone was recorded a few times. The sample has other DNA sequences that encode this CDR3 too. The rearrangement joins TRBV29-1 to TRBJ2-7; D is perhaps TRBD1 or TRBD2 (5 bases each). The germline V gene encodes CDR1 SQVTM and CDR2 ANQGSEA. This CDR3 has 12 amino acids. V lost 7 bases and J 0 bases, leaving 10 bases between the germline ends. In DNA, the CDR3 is TGCAGCGCCGGGACGGACTCCTACGAGCAGTACTTC. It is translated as CSAGTDSYEQYF.

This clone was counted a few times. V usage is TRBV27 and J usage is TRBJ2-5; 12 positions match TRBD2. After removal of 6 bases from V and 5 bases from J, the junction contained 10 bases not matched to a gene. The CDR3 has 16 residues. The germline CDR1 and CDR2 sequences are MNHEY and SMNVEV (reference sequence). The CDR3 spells CASSPIGLAGLETQYF. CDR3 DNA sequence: TGTGCCAGCAGCCCAATCGGACTAGCGGGGTTGGAGACCCAGTACTTC.

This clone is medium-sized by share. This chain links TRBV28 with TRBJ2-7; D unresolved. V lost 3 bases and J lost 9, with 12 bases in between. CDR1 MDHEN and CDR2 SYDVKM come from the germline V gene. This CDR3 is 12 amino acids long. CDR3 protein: CASSFYGLGQYF. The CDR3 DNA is TGTGCCAGCAGTTTTTACGGGTTGGGGCAGTACTTC.

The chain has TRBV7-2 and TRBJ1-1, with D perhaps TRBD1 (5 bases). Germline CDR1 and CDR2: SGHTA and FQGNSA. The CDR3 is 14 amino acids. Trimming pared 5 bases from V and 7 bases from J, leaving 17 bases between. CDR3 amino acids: CASSLLGRVDEAFF. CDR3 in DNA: TGTGCCAGCAGCCTCCTGGGGCGGGTGGATGAAGCTTTCTTT.

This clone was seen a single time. CDR3 sequence (DNA): TGTGCCAGCAGCTTAAGACAGGGGGAGTTGAACACTGAAGCTTTCTTT. Amino acids: CASSLRQGELNTEAFF. The chain links TRBV7-6 to TRBJ1-1; TRBD1 matches 9 bases. Germline values: CDR1 SGHVS, CDR2 FNYEAQ. The CDR3 runs to 16 residues. The junction had 4 bases not matched to a gene; V was cut back by 2 bases and J by 0 bases.

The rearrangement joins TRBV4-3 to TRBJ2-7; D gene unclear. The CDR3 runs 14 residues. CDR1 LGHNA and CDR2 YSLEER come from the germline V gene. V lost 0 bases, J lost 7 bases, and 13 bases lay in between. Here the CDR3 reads CASSQESAALEQYF. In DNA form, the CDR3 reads TGCGCCAGCAGCCAAGAATCAGCTGCGTTGGAGCAGTACTTC.

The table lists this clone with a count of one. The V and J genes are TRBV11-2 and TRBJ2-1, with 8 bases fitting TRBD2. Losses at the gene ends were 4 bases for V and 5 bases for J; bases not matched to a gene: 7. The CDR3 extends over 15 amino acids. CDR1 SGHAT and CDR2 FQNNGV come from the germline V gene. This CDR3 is CASSSSGRFHNEQFF. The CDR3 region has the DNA TGTGCCAGCAGCTCCAGCGGGAGATTCCACAATGAGCAGTTCTTC.

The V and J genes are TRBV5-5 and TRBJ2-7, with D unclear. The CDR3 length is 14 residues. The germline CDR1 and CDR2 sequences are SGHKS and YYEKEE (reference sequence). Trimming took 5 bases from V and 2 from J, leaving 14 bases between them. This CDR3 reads CASRSVAVAYEQYF. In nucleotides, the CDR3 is TGTGCCAGCAGATCCGTGGCAGTGGCCTACGAGCAGTACTTC.

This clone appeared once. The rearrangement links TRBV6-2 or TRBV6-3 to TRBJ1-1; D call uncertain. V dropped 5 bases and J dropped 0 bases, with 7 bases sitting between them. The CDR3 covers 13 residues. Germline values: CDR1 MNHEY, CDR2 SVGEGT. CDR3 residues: CASSRDLNTEAFF. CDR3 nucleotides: TGTGCCAGCAGTCGAGACCTGAACACTGAAGCTTTCTTT.

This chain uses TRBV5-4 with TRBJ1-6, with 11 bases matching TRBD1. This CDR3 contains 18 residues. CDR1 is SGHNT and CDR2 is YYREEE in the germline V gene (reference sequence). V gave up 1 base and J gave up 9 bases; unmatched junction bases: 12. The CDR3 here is CASSLQFGTGGWRSPLHF. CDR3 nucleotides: TGTGCCAGCAGCTTGCAGTTCGGGACAGGGGGATGGCGTTCACCCCTCCACTTT.

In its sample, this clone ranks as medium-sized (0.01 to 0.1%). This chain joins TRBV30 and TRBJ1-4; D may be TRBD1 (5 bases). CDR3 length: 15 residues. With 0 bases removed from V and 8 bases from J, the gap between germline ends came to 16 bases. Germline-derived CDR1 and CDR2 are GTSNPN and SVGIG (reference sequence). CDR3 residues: CAWSVGGGGSEKLFF. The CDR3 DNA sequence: TGTGCCTGGAGTGTGGGGGGAGGAGGAAGCGAAAAACTGTTTTTT.

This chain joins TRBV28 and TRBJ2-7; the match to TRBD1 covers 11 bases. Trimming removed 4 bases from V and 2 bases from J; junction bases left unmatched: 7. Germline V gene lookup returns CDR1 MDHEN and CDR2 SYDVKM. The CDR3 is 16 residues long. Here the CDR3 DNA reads TGTGCCAGCAGTTGGGACCGGGACAGGGGGACCTACGAGCAGTACTTC. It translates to CASSWDRDRGTYEQYF. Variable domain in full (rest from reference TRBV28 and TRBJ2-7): DVKVTQSSRYLVKRTGEKVFLECVQDMDHENMFWYRQDPGLGLRLIYFSYDVKMKEKGDIPEGYSVSREKKERFSLILESASTNQTSMYLCASSWDRDRGTYEQYFGPGTRLTVT.

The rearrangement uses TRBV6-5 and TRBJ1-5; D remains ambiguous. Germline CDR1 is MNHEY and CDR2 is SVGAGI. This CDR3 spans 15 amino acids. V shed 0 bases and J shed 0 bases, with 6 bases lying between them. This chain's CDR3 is CASSYSRNSNQPQHF. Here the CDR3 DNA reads TGTGCCAGCAGTTACTCGAGGAATAGCAATCAGCCCCAGCATTTT.

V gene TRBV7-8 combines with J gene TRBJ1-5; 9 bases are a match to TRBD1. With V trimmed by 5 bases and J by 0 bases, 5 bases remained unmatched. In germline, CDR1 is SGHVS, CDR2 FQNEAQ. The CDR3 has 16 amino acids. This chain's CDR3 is CASSPTGGYSNQPQHF. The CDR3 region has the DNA TGTGCCAGCAGCCCTACAGGGGGCTATAGCAATCAGCCCCAGCATTTT.

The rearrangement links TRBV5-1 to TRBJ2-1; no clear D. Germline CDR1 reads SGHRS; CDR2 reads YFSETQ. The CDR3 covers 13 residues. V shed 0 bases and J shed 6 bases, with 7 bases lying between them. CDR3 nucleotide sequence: TGCGCCAGCAGCTTGGGGGTATCCAATGAGCAGTTCTTC. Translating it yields CASSLGVSNEQFF.

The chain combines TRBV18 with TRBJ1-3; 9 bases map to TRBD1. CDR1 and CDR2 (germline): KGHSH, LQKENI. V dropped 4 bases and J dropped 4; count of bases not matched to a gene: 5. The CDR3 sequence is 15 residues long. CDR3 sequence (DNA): TGTGCCAGCTCACAACAGGGGGCCTTAGGAAACACCATATATTTT. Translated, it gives CASSQQGALGNTIYF.

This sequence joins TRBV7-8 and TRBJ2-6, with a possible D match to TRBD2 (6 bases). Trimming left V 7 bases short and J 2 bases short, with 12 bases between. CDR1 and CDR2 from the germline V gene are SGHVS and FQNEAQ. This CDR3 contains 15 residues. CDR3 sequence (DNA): TGTGCCAGCACCTTCGGGGGAGCTGGGGCCAACGTCCTGACTTTC. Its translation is CASTFGGAGANVLTF.

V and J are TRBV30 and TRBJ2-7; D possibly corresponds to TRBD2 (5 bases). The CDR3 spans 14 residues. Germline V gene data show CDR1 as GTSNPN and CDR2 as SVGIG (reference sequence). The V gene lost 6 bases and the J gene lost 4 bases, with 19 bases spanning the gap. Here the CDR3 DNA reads TGTGCCTGCGATGAGGGCGGCGGGCCGTACGAGCAGTACTTC. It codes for CACDEGGGPYEQYF.

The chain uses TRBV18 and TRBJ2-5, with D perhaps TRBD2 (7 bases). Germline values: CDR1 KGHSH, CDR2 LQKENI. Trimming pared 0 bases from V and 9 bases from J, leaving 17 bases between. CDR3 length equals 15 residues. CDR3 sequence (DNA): TGTGCCAGCTCACCACCGGGACTACCTAGGGGGGCCCAGTACTTC. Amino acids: CASSPPGLPRGAQYF.

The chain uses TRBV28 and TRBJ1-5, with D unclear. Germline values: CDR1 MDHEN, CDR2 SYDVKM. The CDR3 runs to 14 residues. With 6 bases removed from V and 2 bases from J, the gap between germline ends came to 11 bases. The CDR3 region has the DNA TGTGCCAGCAGCCCCCCCGGTGGCAATCAGCCCCAGCATTTT. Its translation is CASSPPGGNQPQHF.

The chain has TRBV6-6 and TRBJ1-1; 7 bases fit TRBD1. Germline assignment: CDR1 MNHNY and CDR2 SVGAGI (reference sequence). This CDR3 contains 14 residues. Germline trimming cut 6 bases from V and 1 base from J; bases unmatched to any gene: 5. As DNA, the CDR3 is TGTGCCAGCAGAGACAGGGAGGGGAACACTGAAGCTTTCTTT. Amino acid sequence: CASRDREGNTEAFF.

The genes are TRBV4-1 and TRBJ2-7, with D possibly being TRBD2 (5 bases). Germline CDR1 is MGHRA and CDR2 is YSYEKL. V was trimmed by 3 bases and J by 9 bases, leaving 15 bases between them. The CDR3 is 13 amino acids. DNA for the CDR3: TGCGCCAGCAGCCAGCCCGGGGAGCGATGGCAGTACTTC. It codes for CASSQPGERWQYF.